This T cell receptor beta chain was sequenced during a study of blood T cells in healthy people across ages (dated by TCRdb to between 2014 and 2016). Study-wide context: In model experiments, roughly one uniquely barcoded TCR beta cDNA molecule per two T cells was captured by template switching. To track age-related changes in TCR beta repertoire diversity, the study relied on deep sequencing normalized with unique cDNA molecular identifiers. The donors were split into four age groups: young (average 16 years), middle-aged (39), aged (roughly 68) and long-lived (about 82). To avoid experimental bias, donors of different ages were distributed randomly across sequencing lanes. Two additional independent replicas of 1 million unique cDNA reads from the same blood draw were analyzed for two donors (one aged 18 to 30 and one aged 80 or older).

Beyond this particular receptor, the publication reports: Observed TCR beta diversity per million T cells fell roughly linearly with age, and a significant reduction was already apparent by age roughly 41. A strong correlation was found between observed TCR beta diversity and the percentage of naive T cells measured by flow cytometry. The CMV infection status of donors was not known, potentially confounding age-related changes in expanded clonotypes. The long-lived group showed more naive CD4+ T cells, fewer expanded clones and increased TCR diversity than the aged group, suggesting age selection. Total diversity estimates from one million sequenced T cells were considered lower bounds and underestimates. Since profiling was done on bulk unsorted PBMCs, naive and antigen-experienced compartments could not be conclusively compared.

Libraries came from 5' RACE. Sequencing was carried out with an Illumina HiSeq 2500. A second roughly 6 to 12 cycle PCR used a sample-barcoded 5' primer and a J-beta primer mix. A template-switch 5' adaptor carrying 12 random nucleotides introduced a unique molecular identifier onto each TCR beta cDNA molecule. At least 2.5 million CDR3-containing paired-end reads were obtained from each sample. First-strand cDNA synthesis was performed from all RNA using the Mint cDNA synthesis kit, with priming by a TRBC-specific oligonucleotide. Following uracil-DNA glycosylase treatment, all cDNA underwent a first 18-cycle PCR with the universal primers M1SS and BC2_uni_R. The authors' pipeline ran thus. Normalization of each sample was performed by random selection of 1 million high-quality reads, each carrying a distinct molecular identifier. Reads with shared molecular identifiers were discarded instead of being binned into consensus sequences. MiTCR, run with a Q25 quality threshold and the strictest error-elimination algorithm, handled CDR3 identification, clonotype clustering and error correction. A nonparametric unseen species model using Euler transformation provided a lower-bound estimate of total TCR beta diversity. Using fastp trimming at Q25 and MiXCR clonotype assembly, TCRdb reanalyzed the public sequencing data and kept in-frame beta chains. All rows with the same CDR3 protein become a single entry with the most common DNA and genes. What appears here as the V and J calls and clone size reflects TCRdb's work, not the paper's. The sample data list fewer than 1 million distinct CDR3 sequences, and under 45% of these were observed just once. In total, the top ten clones hold nearly 20% of the sample.

The germline V gene (reference sequence) provides CDR1 DFQATT and CDR2 SNEGSKA. V sheds 3 bases and J sheds 4 bases, leaving 12 bases between their ends. The cysteine opens and the phenylalanine closes a CDR3 of 13 amino acids. Solely the CDR3 DNA is kept, with 39 bases framed from the first base. The donors were some 39 Caucasian individuals from Russia, aged roughly 6 to 100 years, who were systemically healthy. Around 9.8 milliliters of peripheral blood were collected from each donor into EDTA-treated Vacutainer tubes. PBMCs were isolated by Ficoll-Paque density-gradient centrifugation, with at least 6 million obtained per sample. Trizol reagent was used to extract total RNA from the PBMCs, yielding at least 5 micrograms per sample. The percentages of naive CD45RAhigh/CD27high T cells were determined by flow cytometry on a PBMC aliquot from every donor. This clonotype was picked up a small number of times. Its cognate antigen has yet to be identified. Base qualities are not at hand, and no much larger clone is one base apart.

The sample was blood. The rearranged chain carries TRBV20-1 and TRBJ1-2; the D gene lacks a confident call. This clonotype was obtained from a man aged 60 to 75 in good health. Read as DNA, the sequence is TGCAGTGCTAGGGGAGGGAACACCTATGGCTACACCTTC. This translates into CSARGGNTYGYTF.